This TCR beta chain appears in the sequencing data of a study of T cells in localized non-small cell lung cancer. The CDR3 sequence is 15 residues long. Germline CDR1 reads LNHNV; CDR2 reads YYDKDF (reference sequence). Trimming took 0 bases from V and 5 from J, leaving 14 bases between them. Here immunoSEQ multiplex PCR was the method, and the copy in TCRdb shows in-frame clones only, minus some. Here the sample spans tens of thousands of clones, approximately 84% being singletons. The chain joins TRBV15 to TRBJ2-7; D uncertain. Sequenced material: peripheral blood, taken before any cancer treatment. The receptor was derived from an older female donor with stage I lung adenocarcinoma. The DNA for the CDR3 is TGTGCCACCAGCAGAGATCGGAGCCCCCGGAACGAGCAGTACTTC. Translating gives CATSRDRSPRNEQYF.